The T cell receptor beta chain under discussion was sequenced for a study of response to subunit inactivated influenza vaccine. Study conclusions and caveats: Each seasonal influenza vaccination recruits few new T cells, the authors suggested.

One entry per CDR3 protein, called by TCRdb with MiXCR from the RT-PCR reads. This sample has about 500,000 distinct CDR3 sequences; about 15% occur once, and the top ten carry less than 4%. Regarding this clonotype: No antigen is known for it.

This TCR was recovered from a man between 45 and 75 years old who received an inactivated influenza vaccine. The sequencing here drew on CD4+ T cells sorted from PBMCs, taken around 25 months after vaccination.

CDR3 nucleotides: TGCGCCAGCAGCCAACTCCCCGGACTAGCCAAAAACATTCAGTACTTC. Protein: CASSQLPGLAKNIQYF. V gene TRBV4-1 combines with J gene TRBJ2-4; D might be TRBD2 (5 bases). The CDR3 is 16 amino acids. Trimming left V 2 bases short and J 0 bases short, with 11 bases between. The germline CDR1 and CDR2 sequences are MGHRA and YSYEKL.